Ten or more counts support the clone carrying this T cell receptor beta chain. The antigen remains unidentified. This specimen belongs to a study of shared clonotypes between healthy human individuals. Study-wide results and limits: What limited the represented genetic and exposure-history diversity was the small number of donors.

Germline V lookup: CDR1 SGDLS, CDR2 YYNGEE. There are 16 residues in the CDR3. Trimming took 0 bases from V and 1 from J, leaving 11 bases between them. Here immunoSEQ multiplex PCR was the method, and the copy in TCRdb shows in-frame clones only, minus some. The sample consists of approximately 320,000 clones, more than 75% of them appearing once. Sequenced material: memory CD8+ T cells sorted from blood. Documented subset: CD45RO+ cells pooled with CCR7-negative TemRA cells. The TCR originated in a man younger than 35 in good health. The gene calls are TRBV9 and TRBJ2-1; no firm D call. The CDR3 protein is CASSVVTTKSYNEQFF. The CDR3 DNA follows: TGTGCCAGCAGCGTAGTTACCACCAAGTCCTACAATGAGCAGTTCTTC.